The T cell receptor beta chain described here comes from a study of cytomegalovirus exposure and HLA in healthy donors. The CDR3 runs to 14 residues. Trimming removed 2 bases from V and 5 bases from J; junction bases left unmatched: 2. From germline, CDR1 is MNHEY and CDR2 SVGAGI. This PCR relied on a set of 60 Vbeta primers and 13 Jbeta primers. Sequenced by immunoSEQ multiplex PCR; TCRdb stores in-frame clones only, minus some. In the table there are about 150,000 clones, 60% to 85% of which are singletons. The study's findings and limits: A later analysis linked a missense DCLRE1C variant to TCR beta V- and J-gene trimming. It was 164 TCR beta chains that were listed as cytomegalovirus-associated.

Turning to this clone: What it binds is unknown.

The TCR originated in a woman between 40 and 55 years old in good health and CMV-seronegative. The chain couples TRBV6-5 to TRBJ1-2; 10 bases fit TRBD1. Sequencing input: PBMCs. The CDR3 region has the DNA TGTGCCAGCAGTTACCGGACAGGGGGATATGGCTACACCTTC. Protein: CASSYRTGGYGYTF.